This TCR beta chain stems from a study of persistence of HIV-infected CD4 T cells. Nonspecific anti-CD3/anti-CD28 bead stimulation represents the broad CD4+ T cell repertoire. Sorting of responding CD4+ T cells relied on upregulated CD40 ligand together with CD69. Undetectable plasma HIV-1 RNA below 50 copies/mL lasted at least 4 years. For less than 20 hours, CD8-depleted PBMCs received anti-CD28/CD49d costimulation, a CD40-blocking antibody and enfuvirtide. This was the immunoSEQ version 4 assay in survey mode. TCRdb keeps only in-frame clones here, not all; method: immunoSEQ multiplex PCR. This sample has around 35,000 clones; roughly 86% occur once, and the top ten carry about 1.3%. Remarks on this clone: The antigen is undetermined.

CDR3 size: 12 residues. Germline V lookup: CDR1 MNHEY, CDR2 SVGAGI. The V and J ends lost 0 bases and 8 bases respectively, with 4 bases between them. This clonotype originated in an adult man with HIV who was CMV-seropositive. V usage is TRBV6-5 and J usage is TRBJ1-4; the D is unclear. The sequencing here drew on CD4+ T cells sorted from PBMCs after approximately 18-hour stimulation, taken from a patient who received antiretroviral therapy. The CDR3: CASSYSGEKLFF. The CDR3 DNA is TGTGCCAGCAGTTACTCGGGAGAAAAACTGTTTTTT.